The 12 T cell receptor beta chains below were found in one sample sequenced in a study of T cells after yellow fever vaccination. TCRdb used MiXCR to reprocess the 5' RACE reads, holding one entry per CDR3 protein. Among some 500,000 distinct CDR3 sequences listed, about 14% were seen once. Specimen: PBMCs, collected on the day of the yellow fever booster vaccination. These receptors were taken from a man aged 25-40 years who received the YFV17D yellow fever vaccine.

The chain has TRBV20-1 and TRBJ1-1; weak D call: TRBD1 (5 bases). V gave up 3 bases and J gave up 7 bases, with 21 bases separating them. The CDR3 is made up of 15 amino acids. CDR1 is DFQATT and CDR2 is SNEGSKA in the germline V gene (reference sequence). CDR3 in amino acids: CSARKAGTHGGEAFF. As DNA, the CDR3 is TGCAGTGCTAGGAAGGCGGGGACTCACGGGGGTGAAGCTTTCTTT.

This clonotype has just a few counts. The V gene is TRBV7-2, the J gene TRBJ2-3; D is undetermined. The CDR3 sequence is 16 residues long. The V end was cut by 1 base, the J end by 1 base, with 12 bases between. From germline, CDR1 is SGHTA and CDR2 FQGNSA. The CDR3 DNA follows: TGTGCCAGCAGCTTAGGTTCCGCGGAACGCACAGATACGCAGTATTTT. It specifies CASSLGSAERTDTQYF.

V and J are TRBV20-1 and TRBJ2-4; no reliable D call. CDR1 and CDR2 (germline): DFQATT, SNEGSKA (reference sequence). The germline V and J ends were trimmed by 8 bases and 1 base, with 15 bases remaining between them. The CDR3 runs to 14 residues. For the CDR3, the DNA is TGCAGTTCTCCCCTGGGCCTGGCCAAAAACATTCAGTACTTC. It codes for CSSPLGLAKNIQYF.

This clonotype has more than one count but fewer than ten. The chain employs TRBV20-1 and TRBJ1-4; no reliable D call. This CDR3 is 16 amino acids long. From germline, CDR1 is DFQATT and CDR2 SNEGSKA (reference sequence). V lost 0 bases to trimming and J lost 5 bases, with 16 bases between them. The CDR3 DNA reads as TGCAGTGCTAGAGATGGGGTCCGTCTCCCGAATGAAAAACTGTTTTTT. Its protein product is CSARDGVRLPNEKLFF.

At least ten counts were recorded for this clonotype. J is TRBJ2-1 and V is TRBV5-1; D is possibly TRBD1 (5 bases). The CDR3 runs to 12 residues. The V gene's germline CDR1 is SGHRS and CDR2 YFSETQ. V dropped 3 bases and J dropped 7 bases, with 8 bases sitting between them. The CDR3 DNA reads as TGCGCCAGCAGCTCTGGGGCGAATGAGCAGTTCTTC. Translation gives CASSSGANEQFF.

This clonotype has only a few counts. The V call is TRBV4-3, the J call TRBJ2-4; weak D call: TRBD2 (5 bases). Germline V gene data show CDR1 as LGHNA and CDR2 as YSLEER. This CDR3 region has 17 residues. V was cut by 0 bases and J by 6 bases, with 18 bases left in between. The CDR3 DNA follows: TGCGCCAGCAGCCAAGATCCCCCAGTGGAGGTGGGAAACATTCAGTACTTC. Encoded protein: CASSQDPPVEVGNIQYF.

The chain uses TRBV6-2 or TRBV6-3 and TRBJ2-7; D perhaps matches TRBD1 (6 bases). From germline, CDR1 is MNHEY and CDR2 SVGEGT. The CDR3 runs 12 residues. Trimming took off 10 bases at V and 5 bases at J, with 15 bases between the two ends. For the CDR3, the DNA is TGTGCCACTTCCCGCCCAGGGGACGAGCAGTACTTC. This encodes CATSRPGDEQYF.

The chain couples TRBV5-1 to TRBJ2-1; 9 bases fit TRBD1. The CDR3 is 16 residues long. V was pared by 4 bases and J by 2 bases, with 7 bases of the junction left unmatched. CDR1 is SGHRS and CDR2 is YFSETQ in the germline V gene. As DNA, the CDR3 is TGCGCCAGCAGCGGCCGGGACAGGGTTCCCTACAATGAGCAGTTCTTC. Its translation: CASSGRDRVPYNEQFF.

As to this clonotype: A junction end diverges from the germline sequence, so it may reflect a read error. The chain uses TRBV7-2 and TRBJ2-7; a weak D match, TRBD1 (5 bases). Germline V gene data show CDR1 as SGHTA and CDR2 as FQGNSA. The CDR3 covers 11 residues. As DNA, the CDR3 is TGTGCCAGCAGCGCAGGCAGGGTACATCACTTC. This gives the protein CASSAGRVHHF.

The chain joins TRBV19 to TRBJ2-3; TRBD1 matches at 7 bases. The CDR3 runs to 13 residues. With 7 bases clipped from V and 4 bases from J, the junction kept 5 bases outside the gene matches. CDR1 and CDR2 from the germline V gene are LNHDA and SQIVND (reference sequence). CDR3 residues: CASKSQGSDTQYF. The CDR3 nucleotides read TGTGCCAGTAAGTCACAGGGGTCAGATACGCAGTATTTT. Full variable domain (outside the CDR3, taken from reference TRBV19 and TRBJ2-3): DGGITQSPKYLFRKEGQNVTLSCEQNLNHDAMYWYRQDPGQGLRLIYYSQIVNDFQKGDIAEGYSVSREKKESFPLTVTSAQKNPTAFYLCASKSQGSDTQYFGPGTRLTVL.

CDR3 residues: CASSSDQGLAGGNEQFF. In DNA, the CDR3 is TGTGCCAGCAGCTCAGACCAGGGGCTAGCGGGAGGCAATGAGCAGTTCTTC. The chain combines TRBV5-5 with TRBJ2-1; 11 bases are shared with TRBD2. Germline V gene lookup returns CDR1 SGHKS and CDR2 YYEKEE (reference sequence). The CDR3 spans 17 residues. V dropped 3 bases and J dropped 6; count of bases not matched to a gene: 11.

V gene TRBV12-3 or TRBV12-4 combines with J gene TRBJ2-7; possible D gene TRBD2, 5 bases. This CDR3 is 14 amino acids long. V was pared by 6 bases and J by 0 bases, with 12 bases between. The CDR3 DNA sequence: TGTGCCAGCAGAGCGGAGGCGGTCTCCTACGAGCAGTACTTC. Translation: CASRAEAVSYEQYF.